The sequence of this TCR beta chain was determined in a study of OX40 agonist ivuxolimab in advanced cancers. Whole-study results and caveats: The mean number of expanded clones was higher in CD8+ T cells than in CD4+.

The data were produced by immunoSEQ multiplex PCR, yet TCRdb's version contains in-frame clones alone and is incomplete. The sample comprises about 85,000 clones, approximately 83% of which are singletons, and roughly 2% rests with the top ten. CDR3 length equals 15 residues. Germline V gene data show CDR1 as GTSNPN and CDR2 as SVGIG (reference sequence). V dropped 0 bases and J dropped 3; count of bases not matched to a gene: 8. This clone occurred a few times. Its antigen is as yet unknown. V is TRBV30 and J is TRBJ2-7; 7 nucleotides agree with TRBD2. This clonotype originated in an adult with an advanced solid tumor such as melanoma, head and neck, liver or kidney cancer. This specimen was CD4+ or CD8+ T cells sorted from blood, taken in a trial of the OX40 agonist ivuxolimab. The CDR3 reads CAWSVGRVEYYEQYF. The CDR3 nucleotides read TGTGCCTGGAGTGTAGGGAGGGTGGAATACTACGAGCAGTACTTC.